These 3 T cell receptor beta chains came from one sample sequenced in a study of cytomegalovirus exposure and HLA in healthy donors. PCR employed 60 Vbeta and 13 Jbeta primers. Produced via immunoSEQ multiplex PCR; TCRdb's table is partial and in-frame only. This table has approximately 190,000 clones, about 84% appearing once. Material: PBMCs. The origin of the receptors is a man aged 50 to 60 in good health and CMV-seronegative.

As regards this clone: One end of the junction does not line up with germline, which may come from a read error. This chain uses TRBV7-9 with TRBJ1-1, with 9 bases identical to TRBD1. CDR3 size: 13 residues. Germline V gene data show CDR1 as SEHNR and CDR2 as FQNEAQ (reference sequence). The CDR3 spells CSSRGTGLTEAFF. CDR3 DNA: TGTTCCAGCCGCGGGACAGGGTTAACTGAAGCTTTCTTT.

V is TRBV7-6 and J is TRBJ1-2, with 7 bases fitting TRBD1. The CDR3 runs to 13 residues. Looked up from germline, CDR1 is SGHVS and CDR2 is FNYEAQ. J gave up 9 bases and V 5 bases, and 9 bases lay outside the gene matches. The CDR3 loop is CASSATGDRSYTF. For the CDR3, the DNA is TGTGCCAGCAGCGCCACAGGGGATCGGAGCTACACCTTC.

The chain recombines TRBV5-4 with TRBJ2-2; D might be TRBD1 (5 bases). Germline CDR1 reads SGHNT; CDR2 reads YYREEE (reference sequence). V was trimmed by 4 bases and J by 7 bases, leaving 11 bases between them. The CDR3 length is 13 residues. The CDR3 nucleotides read TGTGCCAGCAGCATAGACAGCCGCGGGGAGCTGTTTTTT. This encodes CASSIDSRGELFF.